These 21 T cell receptor beta chains were all obtained from the same sample, sequenced in a study of tumor-infiltrating lymphocytes in primary liver carcinoma. Constant-region priming of around 530 ng total RNA yielded TCR beta cDNA. ARM-PCR was slightly modified, and three nested multiplex PCR rounds with it gave rise to the TCR beta libraries. For around 9 cycles apiece, the opening two PCR rounds ran with TRBV1-TRBV30 forward primers and a C-beta reverse primer. From the multiplex PCR reads, TCRdb called clonotypes with MiXCR, one entry per CDR3 protein. Of under 200,000 distinct CDR3 sequences detected, less than 70% appear once; the ten largest clones hold around 7.1%. Both blood RNA, taken from unsorted whole blood, and germline DNA were extracted. The sample taken for sequencing was peripheral blood. The receptors derive from a woman aged 55-69 years with primary liver carcinoma and hepatitis B virus infection.

This chain connects TRBV4-2 to TRBJ2-1; perhaps TRBD2 as D (7 bases). The CDR3 loop spans 16 amino acids. CDR1 and CDR2 from the germline V gene are LGHNA and YNFKEQ. This chain's CDR3 is CDNSQDRAGTNNEQFF. CDR3 DNA sequence: TGTGACAACAGCCAAGATAGAGCGGGGACAAACAATGAGCAGTTCTTC.

Notes on this clonotype: One end of the junction is discordant with germline, which a read error may explain. This chain connects TRBV12-3 or TRBV12-4 to TRBJ2-3; TRBD1 is a possible D gene (6 bases). CDR3 size: 15 residues. CDR3 region: CASNLARTATDTQYF. The DNA for the CDR3 is TGTGCCAGCAATTTAGCGAGGACAGCCACGGATACGCAGTATTTT.

Turning to this clonotype: Relative to the germline gene, one junction end is altered; a read error may explain this. This chain connects TRBV11-2 to TRBJ1-1; a weak D match, TRBD1 (6 bases). Germline loops: CDR1 SGHAT, CDR2 FQNNGV. CDR3 length: 13 residues. The CDR3 DNA reads as TGTGCCAGCAGCTCCACAGGGCCCACTAAAGCTTTCTTT. It yields the protein CASSSTGPTKAFF.

This clonotype was recorded once. The chain joins TRBV5-1 to TRBJ1-4, with D tentatively TRBD1 (5 bases). Trimming left V 4 bases short and J 0 bases short, with 7 bases between. This CDR3 spans 14 amino acids. Per the germline V gene, CDR1 is SGHRS and CDR2 is YFSETQ. CDR3 in amino acids: CASSAGTTNEKLFF. CDR3 DNA: TGCGCCAGCAGCGCAGGGACAACTAATGAAAAACTGTTTTTT.

As to this clonotype: One end of the junction fails to match germline, which may point to a read error. The genes are TRBV12-3 or TRBV12-4 and TRBJ2-3; 13 bases fit TRBD2. The CDR3 is made up of 16 amino acids. CDR3: CTSSLGTSGMVGTQYF. In DNA form, the CDR3 reads TGTACCAGCAGCTTGGGGACTAGCGGGATGGTAGGTACGCAGTATTTT.

Points on this clonotype: The CDR3 does not close with the conserved phenylalanine or tryptophan, likely indicating a read error. The chain employs TRBV6-1 and TRBJ1-5; no firm D call. Germline lookup yields CDR1 MNHNS and CDR2 SASEGT. V shed 3 bases and J shed 4 bases, with 16 bases lying between them. The CDR3 has 16 residues. The CDR3 protein is CASSDVGQRINQPQHL. CDR3 coding DNA: TGTGCCAGCAGTGATGTAGGGCAGCGAATTAATCAGCCCCAGCATCTT.

Details on this clonotype: The junction departs from germline at one end; a sequencing error may be responsible. The chain uses TRBV28 and TRBJ2-1; TRBD2 might be the D (5 bases). The germline V gene encodes CDR1 MDHEN and CDR2 SYDVKM. The CDR3 length is 11 residues. CDR3 DNA sequence: TGTGTCAGCAGTTCACGACTATATTGGTTCTTC. It translates to CVSSSRLYWFF. The variable domain in full, completed from reference TRBV28 and TRBJ2-1, reads DVKVTQSSRYLVKRTGEKVFLECVQDMDHENMFWYRQDPGLGLRLIYFSYDVKMKEKGDIPEGYSVSREKKERFSLILESASTNQTSMYLCVSSSRLYWFFGPGTRLTVL.

A note on this clonotype: A read error is possible here, since a much larger clone lies one base away. This chain joins TRBV14 and TRBJ2-1; D uncertain. The germline V gene has CDR1 SGHDN and CDR2 FVKESK. The length of the CDR3 is 13 residues. The DNA for the CDR3 is TGTGCCACCAGCCAAGTCTCCTACAATGAGCAGTTCTTC. This sequence encodes CATSQVSYNEQFF.

This clonotype has a handful of counts. This may be a read error, as it is one base from a much larger clone. This chain joins TRBV12-3 or TRBV12-4 and TRBJ1-1, with D maybe TRBD1 (5 bases). With 7 bases removed from V and 10 bases from J, the gap between germline ends came to 16 bases. This CDR3 contains 12 residues. The DNA of the CDR3 is TGTGCCAGCACCCCGGGGCTTGCTGGAGCTTTCTTT. As protein: CASTPGLAGAFF.

The J gene is TRBJ2-5, the V gene TRBV12-3 or TRBV12-4; 8 bases are a match to TRBD1. V shed 7 bases and J 5 bases; nucleotides not matched to a gene: 12. The CDR3 runs 15 residues. CDR3: CASMQGMDRAETQYF. CDR3 sequence (DNA): TGTGCCAGCATGCAGGGGATGGACAGGGCTGAGACCCAGTACTTC.

Remarks on this clonotype: A single base separates this from a much larger clone, so it may be a read error. The rearrangement links TRBV6-1 to TRBJ1-5; D might be TRBD1 (6 bases). CDR1 is MNHNS and CDR2 is SASEGT in the germline V gene. The CDR3 loop spans 14 amino acids. CDR3 coding DNA: TGTGCCAGCAGTCCAACAGGGCGGGGGCAGCCCAAGCATTTT. Its protein is CASSPTGRGQPKHF.

A note on this clonotype: A much larger clonotype is one base distant, so this may be a read error. No conserved phenylalanine or tryptophan is present at the end of the CDR3, so a read error is the likely explanation. The chain has TRBV7-9 and TRBJ2-1; 9 positions agree with TRBD1. Germline assignment: CDR1 SEHNR and CDR2 FQNEAQ (reference sequence). Trimming cost V 5 bases and J 4 bases; bases outside gene matches: 12. This CDR3 contains 17 residues. The DNA of the CDR3 is TGTGCCAGCAGCCTATGGGTAGGGACAGGGTCGTACAATGAGCAGTTCCTC. It translates to CASSLWVGTGSYNEQFL.

Concerning this clonotype: A junction boundary mismatches the germline segment, possibly from a read error. The chain uses TRBV6-2 or TRBV6-3 and TRBJ2-7; D gene ambiguous. The CDR3 totals 13 residues. Per germline, CDR1 MNHEY and CDR2 SVGEGT. CDR3 nucleotide sequence: TGTGTCAGCACGGTGCCGCCGAGCTACGAGCAGTGCTTC. This sequence encodes CVSTVPPSYEQCF.

As for this clonotype: One end of the junction does not line up with germline, which may come from a read error. The chain has TRBV11-1 and TRBJ2-1; 8 bases map to TRBD1. The CDR3 has 15 amino acids. Per the germline V gene, CDR1 is SGHAT and CDR2 is FQDESV (reference sequence). CDR3 amino acids: CASSHPGTGTNEHFF. The CDR3 DNA reads TGTGCCAGCAGCCATCCCGGGACAGGTACTAATGAGCACTTCTTC. The full variable domain, with the rest looked up from reference TRBV11-1 and TRBJ2-1, is EAEVAQSPRYKITEKSQAVAFWCDPISGHATLYWYRQILGQGPELLVQFQDESVVDDSQLPKDRFSAERLKGVDSTLKIQPAELGDSAMYLCASSHPGTGTNEHFFGPGTRLTVL.

This clonotype was counted at least ten times. The chain recombines TRBV5-4 with TRBJ2-1; 11 bases match TRBD2. Trimming took 3 bases from V and 8 from J; bases not matched to a gene: 7. The CDR3 sequence is 15 residues long. Looked up from germline, CDR1 is SGHNT and CDR2 is YYREEE (reference sequence). The chain's CDR3 is CASSSLAGEWDEQFF. In DNA, the CDR3 is TGTGCCAGCAGCTCACTAGCGGGAGAATGGGATGAGCAGTTCTTC.

The V call is TRBV29-1, the J call TRBJ2-1, with 8 bases lining up with TRBD2. Germline assignment: CDR1 SQVTM and CDR2 ANQGSEA. The CDR3 has 16 residues. Germline trimming cut 3 bases from V and 9 bases from J; bases unmatched to any gene: 16. CDR3: CSVEGTNGRAVSEQFF. The CDR3 DNA reads TGCAGCGTTGAGGGGACTAACGGGAGGGCAGTTAGTGAGCAGTTCTTC.

The rearrangement uses TRBV30 and TRBJ1-2; 10 nucleotides line up with TRBD1. With 2 bases clipped from V and 8 bases from J, the junction kept 11 bases outside the gene matches. The germline CDR1 and CDR2 sequences are GTSNPN and SVGIG (reference sequence). This CDR3 is 15 amino acids long. CDR3 sequence (DNA): TGTGCCTGGAGTCCTCAAGACAGGGGGCAGAGGGGCTACACCTTC. Amino acids: CAWSPQDRGQRGYTF.

With regard to this clonotype: It may be a read error: a sequence one base away is much more abundant. This chain's CDR3 is CARSGGLAGPTDTQYF. CDR3 DNA: TGTGCCAGGAGCGGGGGTCTAGCGGGCCCCACAGATACGCAGTATTTT. The rearrangement uses TRBV12-3 or TRBV12-4 and TRBJ2-3; 8 bases are a match to TRBD2. The CDR3 has 16 residues. V trimming: 9 bases; J trimming: 2 bases; junction bases outside the gene matches: 13.

This clonotype was seen repeatedly, ten times or more. V usage is TRBV12-3 or TRBV12-4 and J usage is TRBJ1-2; D gene unclear. The ends were cut back, 2 bases at V and 8 bases at J, with 12 bases in the middle. This CDR3 has 13 residues. This chain's CDR3 is CASSLRQLGGYTF. The CDR3 DNA is TGTGCCAGCAGTTTAAGGCAGCTTGGAGGCTACACCTTC.

The rearrangement links TRBV6-5 to TRBJ1-2, with D perhaps matching TRBD1 (5 bases). Per the germline V gene, CDR1 is MNHEY and CDR2 is SVGAGI. Trimming removed 4 bases from V and 4 bases from J, with 16 bases in between. There are 15 residues in the CDR3. The CDR3 loop reads CASSFSRGEFYGYTF. The CDR3, as DNA: TGTGCCAGCAGTTTCTCCCGGGGGGAATTCTATGGCTACACCTTC.

On this clonotype: A junction end diverges from the germline sequence, so it may reflect a read error. V gene TRBV12-3 or TRBV12-4 combines with J gene TRBJ2-2, with D possibly TRBD2 on 5 matching bases. The CDR3 has 14 amino acids. The CDR3 here is CGSTASGNTGELFF. The CDR3 DNA reads as TGTGGCAGCACCGCCAGCGGGAACACCGGGGAGCTGTTTTTT.